This TCR beta chain was sequenced in a study of cytomegalovirus exposure and HLA in healthy donors. General observations from the study: Around 160 TCR beta chains were listed as cytomegalovirus-associated. In vitro confirmation showed three CMV-associated chains to be CMV antigen specific.

This CDR3 region has 14 residues. With 2 bases removed from V and 4 bases from J, the gap between germline ends came to 12 bases. CDR1 GTSNPN and CDR2 SVGIG come from the germline V gene (reference sequence). Unrecorded immune exposure was likely among donors, who were nominally healthy when sampled. This PCR relied on a set of 60 Vbeta primers and 13 Jbeta primers. Assay: immunoSEQ multiplex PCR; the TCRdb copy retains only in-frame clones and omits some. The repertoire holds roughly 100,000 clones, with over 75% as singletons. A note on this clone: Its antigen is unidentified.

Sequenced input: PBMCs. The chain has TRBV30 and TRBJ2-1, with D perhaps TRBD2 (6 bases). The sequence came from a woman aged 18-29 years in good health and CMV-seropositive. CDR3 in DNA: TGTGCCTGGAGTCCCCAAGCGGGTTACAATGAGCAGTTCTTC. Amino acids: CAWSPQAGYNEQFF.